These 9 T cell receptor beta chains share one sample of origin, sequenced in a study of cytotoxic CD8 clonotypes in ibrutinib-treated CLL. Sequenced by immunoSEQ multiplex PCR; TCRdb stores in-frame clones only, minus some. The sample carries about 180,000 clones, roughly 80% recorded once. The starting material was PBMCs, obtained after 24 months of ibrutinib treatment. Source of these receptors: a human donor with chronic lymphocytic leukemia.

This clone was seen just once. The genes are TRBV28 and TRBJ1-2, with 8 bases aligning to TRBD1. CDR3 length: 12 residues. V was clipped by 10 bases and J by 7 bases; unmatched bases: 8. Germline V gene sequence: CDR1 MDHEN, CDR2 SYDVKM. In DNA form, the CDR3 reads TGTGCCACCTACAGGGGGTTAGGTGGCTACACCTTC. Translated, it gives CATYRGLGGYTF.

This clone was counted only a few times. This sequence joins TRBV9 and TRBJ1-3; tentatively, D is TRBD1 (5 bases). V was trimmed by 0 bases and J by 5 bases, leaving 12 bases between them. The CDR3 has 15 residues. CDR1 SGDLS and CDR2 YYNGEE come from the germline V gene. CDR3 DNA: TGTGCCAGCAGCGTAGGGAGCGGGGGTCGAAACACCATATATTTT. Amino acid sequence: CASSVGSGGRNTIYF.

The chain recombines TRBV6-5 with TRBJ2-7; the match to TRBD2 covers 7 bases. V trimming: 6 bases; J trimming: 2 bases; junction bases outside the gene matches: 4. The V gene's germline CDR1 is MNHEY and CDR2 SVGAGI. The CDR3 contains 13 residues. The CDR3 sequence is CASRQRDPYEQYF. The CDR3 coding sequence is TGTGCCAGCAGACAGCGGGACCCCTACGAGCAGTACTTC.

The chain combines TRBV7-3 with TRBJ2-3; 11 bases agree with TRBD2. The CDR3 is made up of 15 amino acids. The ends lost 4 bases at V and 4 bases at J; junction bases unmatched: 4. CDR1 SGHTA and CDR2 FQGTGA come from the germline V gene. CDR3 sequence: CASSSGLAGPDTQYF. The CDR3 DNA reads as TGTGCCAGCAGCTCAGGACTAGCGGGCCCAGATACGCAGTATTTT.

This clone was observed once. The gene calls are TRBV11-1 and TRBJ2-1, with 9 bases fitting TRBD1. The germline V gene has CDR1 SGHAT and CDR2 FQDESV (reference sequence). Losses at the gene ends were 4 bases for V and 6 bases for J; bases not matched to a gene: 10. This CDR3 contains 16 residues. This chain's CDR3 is CASSSGGQGLRNEQFF. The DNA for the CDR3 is TGTGCCAGCAGCTCCGGGGGACAGGGACTTCGCAATGAGCAGTTCTTC.

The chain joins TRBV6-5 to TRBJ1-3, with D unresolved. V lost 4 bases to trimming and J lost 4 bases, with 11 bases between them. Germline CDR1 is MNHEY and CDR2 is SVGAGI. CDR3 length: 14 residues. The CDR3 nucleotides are TGTGCCAGCAGTTCCAGCGGCCTGGGAAACACCATATATTTT. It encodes CASSSSGLGNTIYF.

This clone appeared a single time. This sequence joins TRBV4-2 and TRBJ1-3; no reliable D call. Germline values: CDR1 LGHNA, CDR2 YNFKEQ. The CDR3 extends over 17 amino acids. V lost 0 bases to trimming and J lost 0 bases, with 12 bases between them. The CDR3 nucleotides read TGTGCCAGCAGCCAAGAAAGGCACTGGAGCTCTGGAAACACCATATATTTT. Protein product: CASSQERHWSSGNTIYF.

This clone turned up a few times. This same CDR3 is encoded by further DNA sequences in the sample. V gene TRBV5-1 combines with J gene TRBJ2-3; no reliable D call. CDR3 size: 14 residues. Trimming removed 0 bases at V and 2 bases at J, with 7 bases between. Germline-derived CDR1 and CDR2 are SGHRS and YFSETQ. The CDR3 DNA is TGCGCCAGCAGCTTGGGCACGTTCACAGATACGCAGTATTTT. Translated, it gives CASSLGTFTDTQYF.

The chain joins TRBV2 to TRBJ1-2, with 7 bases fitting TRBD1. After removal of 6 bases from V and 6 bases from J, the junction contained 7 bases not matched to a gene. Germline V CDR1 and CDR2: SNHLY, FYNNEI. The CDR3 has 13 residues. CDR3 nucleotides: TGTGCCAGCAGGGAGACAGGGTGGCATGGCTACACCTTC. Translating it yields CASRETGWHGYTF.